This T cell receptor beta chain was identified in a study of blood T cell repertoires in COVID-19. The overall study: Donors in the United States, Italy and Spain gave samples during acute or convalescent COVID-19.

Only in-frame clones appear in the TCRdb table, and some are missing; sequencing was by immunoSEQ multiplex PCR. Of 150,000 to 200,000 clones in the sample, approximately 90% were seen once. Germline CDR1 is SNHLY and CDR2 is FYNNEI. The CDR3 is made up of 12 amino acids. V was trimmed by 6 bases and J by 4 bases, leaving 9 bases between them. This TCR derives from a man aged 30-40 years with COVID-19, enrolled during active disease. The chain recombines TRBV2 with TRBJ1-1; TRBD1 is a possible D gene (5 bases). The sequencing sample was made of peripheral blood. The CDR3 protein is CASRGDITEAFF. In nucleotides, the CDR3 is TGTGCCAGCAGAGGGGATATCACTGAAGCTTTCTTT.